Below are 11 T cell receptor beta chains sequenced from a single sample in a study of cytotoxic CD8 clonotypes in ibrutinib-treated CLL. TCRdb's copy holds only in-frame clones and misses some; the assay was immunoSEQ multiplex PCR. The table includes 200,000 to 250,000 clones, 60% to 80% detected once. This sample comprised PBMCs, obtained after 12 months of ibrutinib treatment. The receptor set was obtained from a human donor with chronic lymphocytic leukemia.

CDR3 in DNA: TGTGCCATCCAGGAGAGCTCCTACGAGCAGTACTTC. This gives the protein CAIQESSYEQYF. This chain connects TRBV10-3 to TRBJ2-7; the D is unclear. This CDR3 comprises 12 residues. Germline V gene sequence: CDR1 ENHRY, CDR2 SYGVKD. Trimming took 8 bases from V and 0 from J, leaving 8 bases between them.

In this sample, this clone turned up once. The chain uses TRBV5-1 and TRBJ2-5; 9 bases align to TRBD1. CDR3 length: 15 amino acids. Germline V lookup: CDR1 SGHRS, CDR2 YFSETQ. V was clipped by 4 bases and J by 1 base; unmatched bases: 5. CDR3 in DNA: TGCGCCAGCAGCACCGGGACAGGGTTCCAAGAGACCCAGTACTTC. Its translation: CASSTGTGFQETQYF.

V gene TRBV11-3 combines with J gene TRBJ2-3, with a possible D match to TRBD2 (6 bases). The CDR3 runs to 16 residues. Germline-derived CDR1 and CDR2 are SGHNT and YENEEA. Trimming removed 1 base from V and 4 bases from J, with 15 bases in between. Here the CDR3 DNA reads TGTGCCAGCAGCTTAGGGGGTAGCGGCAGCGCAGATACGCAGTATTTT. Protein: CASSLGGSGSADTQYF.

This sequence joins TRBV11-2 and TRBJ2-7; D ambiguous. V was clipped by 4 bases and J by 4 bases, with 17 bases between them. This CDR3 spans 15 amino acids. Germline CDR1 reads SGHAT; CDR2 reads FQNNGV. This CDR3 reads CASSSPTRNPYEQYF. CDR3 nucleotides: TGTGCCAGCAGCTCCCCGACAAGGAATCCGTACGAGCAGTACTTC.

The chain uses TRBV18 and TRBJ1-1; 7 bases are a match to TRBD1. This CDR3 is built from 15 residues. Trimming took 0 bases from V and 3 from J; bases not matched to a gene: 4. Germline-derived CDR1 and CDR2 are KGHSH and LQKENI. In DNA form, the CDR3 reads TGTGCCAGCTCACCACCCCACACAGGGGACACTGAAGCTTTCTTT. The encoded protein is CASSPPHTGDTEAFF.

The gene calls are TRBV11-3 and TRBJ2-2; possibly TRBD1 for D (5 bases). The ends were cut back, 4 bases at V and 5 bases at J, with 11 bases in the middle. The CDR3 runs to 14 residues. Germline V gives CDR1 SGHNT, CDR2 YENEEA. The CDR3 here is CASSSGFPTGELFF. As DNA, the CDR3 is TGTGCCAGCAGCTCAGGGTTCCCGACCGGGGAGCTGTTTTTT.

This rearrangement joins TRBV30 to TRBJ1-4; TRBD1 matches at 9 bases. V trimming: 3 bases; J trimming: 8 bases; junction bases outside the gene matches: 4. The germline V gene encodes CDR1 GTSNPN and CDR2 SVGIG (reference sequence). This CDR3 has 13 amino acids. The chain's CDR3 is CAWRVQGAEKLFF. The CDR3 coding sequence is TGTGCCTGGAGGGTACAGGGGGCAGAAAAACTGTTTTTT. Combining the CDR3 with reference TRBV30 and TRBJ1-4 gives the whole variable domain SQTIHQWPATLVQPVGSPLSLECTVEGTSNPNLYWYRQAAGRGLQLLFYSVGIGQISSEVPQNLSASRPQDRQFILSSKKLLLSDSGFYLCAWRVQGAEKLFFGSGTQLSVL.

The chain recombines TRBV6-5 with TRBJ1-1, with D hard to call. Trimming shortened V by 4 bases and J by 10 bases, and 13 bases separated the two germline ends. Germline values: CDR1 MNHEY, CDR2 SVGAGI. The length of the CDR3 is 12 residues. The CDR3 sequence: CASSSTPDRAFF. The DNA of the CDR3 is TGTGCCAGCAGTTCGACGCCCGATAGAGCTTTCTTT.

The chain is built from TRBV14 and TRBJ1-6, with 11 bases fitting TRBD1. The length of the CDR3 is 14 residues. The J segment lost 10 bases and the V segment lost 8 bases, leaving 7 bases of the junction unmatched. Germline CDR1 is SGHDN and CDR2 is FVKESK. CDR3 in amino acids: CASSVRTGGSPLHF. The DNA for the CDR3 is TGTGCCAGCTCGGTTCGGACAGGGGGCTCACCCCTCCACTTT.

J is TRBJ2-1 and V is TRBV25-1, with D perhaps matching TRBD1 (6 bases). The germline gives CDR1 MGHDK, CDR2 SYGVNS. The CDR3 covers 13 residues. Trimming took off 6 bases at V and 6 bases at J, with 12 bases between the two ends. The CDR3 nucleotides read TGTGCCAGCAGAAATGCAGGGGTCAATGAGCAGTTCTTC. Protein: CASRNAGVNEQFF.

This clone was seen only a few times. The chain uses TRBV12-5 and TRBJ1-2; no definite D call. Germline V gene lookup returns CDR1 LGHNT and CDR2 FRNRAP. The ends were cut back, 5 bases at V and 1 base at J, with 8 bases in the middle. The CDR3 extends over 13 amino acids. The CDR3 loop is CASGAGFNYGYTF. The CDR3 DNA reads as TGTGCTAGTGGTGCGGGGTTTAACTATGGCTACACCTTC. Complete variable domain (other parts from reference TRBV12-5 and TRBJ1-2): DARVTQTPRHKVTEMGQEVTMRCQPILGHNTVFWYRQTMMQGLELLAYFRNRAPLDDSGMPKDRFSAEMPDATLATLKIQPSEPRDSAVYFCASGAGFNYGYTFGSGTRLTVV.